Below are 17 T cell receptor beta chains sequenced from a single sample in a study of blood T cells in healthy people across ages. Alongside a J-beta primer mix, a sample-barcoded 5' primer served in a second PCR lasting roughly 6 to 11 cycles. MiXCR was run by TCRdb on the 5' RACE reads, yielding one entry per CDR3 protein. The sample holds about 1,400,000 distinct CDR3 sequences, around two fifths seen once. Sequencing was carried out using blood. These receptors were collected from a woman under 30 in good health.

This clonotype has at least ten counts. J is TRBJ2-7 and V is TRBV10-3; tentative D call: TRBD2 (7 bases). V was trimmed by 0 bases and J by 1 base, leaving 13 bases between them. The CDR3 runs 16 residues. In germline, CDR1 is ENHRY, CDR2 SYGVKD. The CDR3 sequence is CAISESRGPRSYEQYF. The CDR3 nucleotides are TGTGCCATCAGTGAGTCGCGGGGGCCTAGGTCCTACGAGCAGTACTTC.

The V and J genes are TRBV20-1 and TRBJ2-3, with D maybe TRBD2 (5 bases). The germline V gene has CDR1 DFQATT and CDR2 SNEGSKA (reference sequence). This CDR3 has 16 residues. The V and J ends lost 0 bases and 6 bases respectively, with 19 bases between them. The CDR3 is CSARDRASSLGDTQYF. DNA for the CDR3: TGCAGTGCTAGAGATCGGGCTTCTAGCCTCGGGGATACGCAGTATTTT.

This clonotype has just a few counts. The chain combines TRBV27 with TRBJ1-5; no firm D call. CDR3 size: 17 residues. V lost 4 bases and J 0 bases, leaving 16 bases between the germline ends. The germline V gene encodes CDR1 MNHEY and CDR2 SMNVEV (reference sequence). The DNA of the CDR3 is TGTGCCAGCAGTTCGGCCATAACACCGTATAGCAATCAGCCCCAGCATTTT. Amino acid sequence: CASSSAITPYSNQPQHF.

The V and J genes are TRBV11-3 and TRBJ2-3; tentative D call: TRBD1 (5 bases). Trimming took off 0 bases at V and 4 bases at J, with 11 bases between the two ends. In germline, CDR1 is SGHNT, CDR2 YENEEA. The CDR3 is made up of 15 amino acids. The CDR3 nucleotides read TGTGCCAGCAGCTTAGATGGGGCAGGGTCAGATACGCAGTATTTT. This encodes CASSLDGAGSDTQYF.

V usage is TRBV6-5 and J usage is TRBJ1-5; unclear D gene. This CDR3 region has 18 residues. Trimming took 2 bases from V and 0 from J, leaving 17 bases between them. Per the germline V gene, CDR1 is MNHEY and CDR2 is SVGAGI. CDR3 residues: CASSYRVVGRHSNQPQHF. The CDR3 region has the DNA TGTGCCAGCAGTTACAGGGTGGTGGGGAGGCATAGCAATCAGCCCCAGCATTTT.

The CDR3 sequence is CASSLEQGNSYEQYF. Here the CDR3 DNA reads TGTGCCAGCAGCTTAGAGCAGGGCAACTCCTACGAGCAGTACTTC. The rearrangement joins TRBV7-9 to TRBJ2-7; a possible D gene is TRBD1 (5 bases). The germline CDR1 and CDR2 sequences are SEHNR and FQNEAQ (reference sequence). The CDR3 consists of 15 residues. V lost 1 base to trimming and J lost 0 bases, with 10 bases between them.

The chain joins TRBV7-8 to TRBJ1-2, with D hard to call. Germline lookup yields CDR1 SGHVS and CDR2 FQNEAQ. Trimming pared 2 bases from V and 6 bases from J, leaving 19 bases between. The CDR3 is 16 residues long. The CDR3 loop is CASSLWSFPLEDGYTF. The CDR3 region has the DNA TGTGCCAGCAGCTTATGGTCATTTCCCCTGGAAGATGGCTACACCTTC.

CDR3 loop: CSATRTGASNYGYTF. The CDR3 nucleotides are TGCAGTGCTACTAGGACAGGGGCTTCTAACTATGGCTACACCTTC. The chain carries TRBV20-1 and TRBJ1-2; TRBD1 matches 9 bases. This CDR3 contains 15 residues. The junction had 6 bases not matched to a gene; V was cut back by 4 bases and J by 0 bases. CDR1 is DFQATT and CDR2 is SNEGSKA in the germline V gene (reference sequence).

The CDR3 DNA reads TGCAGTGCTAGTGGGCCCTGGGACAGGGGGGCGGATCAGCCCCAGCATTTT. Its translation is CSASGPWDRGADQPQHF. This sequence joins TRBV20-1 and TRBJ1-5; TRBD1 matches 11 bases. Trimming removed 3 bases from V and 5 bases from J; junction bases left unmatched: 12. This CDR3 contains 17 residues. CDR1 DFQATT and CDR2 SNEGSKA come from the germline V gene (reference sequence).

The chain employs TRBV12-3 or TRBV12-4 and TRBJ2-5, with TRBD1 matching 10 bases. V dropped 4 bases and J dropped 11; count of bases not matched to a gene: 16. This CDR3 region has 16 residues. For the CDR3, the DNA is TGTGCCAGCAGTTGGGACAGGGGCCATAATCTGGGTGAGCAGTACTTC. Translating it yields CASSWDRGHNLGEQYF.

Ten or more counts support this clonotype. The chain is built from TRBV27 and TRBJ2-5; D is possibly TRBD1 (5 bases). The J call is doubtful: the DNA matches TRBJ2-7 better. Germline CDR1 reads MNHEY; CDR2 reads SMNVEV (reference sequence). The CDR3 covers 13 residues. As DNA, the CDR3 is TGTGCCAGCAGTTTACGGCAGGGCGGCGAGCAGTACTTC. This sequence encodes CASSLRQGGEQYF.

This clonotype was recorded a few times. This chain connects TRBV20-1 to TRBJ2-3; the D gene is possibly TRBD2 (7 bases). The germline V gene encodes CDR1 DFQATT and CDR2 SNEGSKA (reference sequence). The CDR3 contains 14 residues. With 2 bases removed from V and 5 bases from J, the gap between germline ends came to 14 bases. CDR3 DNA sequence: TGCAGTGCTAGAAAGGGGGGGGGCAAAGATACGCAGTATTTT. It translates to CSARKGGGKDTQYF.

The chain combines TRBV27 with TRBJ2-7; 8 positions match TRBD2. J was trimmed by 10 bases and V by 4 bases; bases with no gene match: 9. The germline V gene has CDR1 MNHEY and CDR2 SMNVEV (reference sequence). This CDR3 region has 13 residues. CDR3 bases: TGTGCCAGCAGTTCCGGGGGGGCTGAAACCCAGTACTTC. It yields the protein CASSSGGAETQYF.

This clonotype was seen more than once but under ten times. Since a much larger clone is just one base distant, this may be a read error. The chain employs TRBV30 and TRBJ2-5; a possible D gene is TRBD2 (7 bases). Deletions cut 4 bases from V and 11 bases from J, with 23 bases between. This CDR3 contains 14 residues. CDR1 GTSNPN and CDR2 SVGIG come from the germline V gene (reference sequence). CDR3 amino acids: CAWNGEGGKNEQYF. Written as DNA, the CDR3 is TGTGCCTGGAATGGGGAGGGGGGCAAGAATGAGCAGTACTTC.

This chain links TRBV15 with TRBJ2-7; D perhaps matches TRBD1 (6 bases). There are 16 residues in the CDR3. Germline CDR1 and CDR2: LNHNV and YYDKDF (reference sequence). Trimming pared 3 bases from V and 0 bases from J, leaving 15 bases between. The CDR3 spells CATSSDGQHFSYEQYF. The CDR3 bases are TGTGCCACCAGCAGTGATGGACAGCACTTCTCCTACGAGCAGTACTTC. The full variable domain, its missing parts supplied by reference TRBV15 and TRBJ2-7, is DAMVIQNPRYQVTQFGKPVTLSCSQTLNHNVMYWYQQKSSQAPKLLFHYYDKDFNNEADTPDNFQSRRPNTSFCFLDIRSPGLGDTAMYLCATSSDGQHFSYEQYFGPGTRLTVT.

In this sample, this clonotype turned up a few times. The V call is TRBV28, the J call TRBJ1-2; D remains unclear. V shed 1 base and J shed 3 bases, with 18 bases lying between them. The germline gives CDR1 MDHEN, CDR2 SYDVKM. The CDR3 runs 17 residues. CDR3 sequence (DNA): TGTGCCAGCAGTTTATTTAGTGTGGCCGGGGAAGACTATGGCTACACCTTC. Translated, it gives CASSLFSVAGEDYGYTF.

Comment on this clonotype: The junction departs from germline at one end; a sequencing error may be responsible. V is TRBV5-1 and J is TRBJ2-5; no clear D gene. The tail of the sequence fits TRBJ2-7 better, so the J call may be wrong. The CDR3 sequence is 13 residues long. Germline CDR1 SGHRS, CDR2 YFSETQ. The CDR3 DNA reads as TGCACCAGCAGCTTGGAAAATAAGTACGAGCAGTACTTC. As protein: CTSSLENKYEQYF.